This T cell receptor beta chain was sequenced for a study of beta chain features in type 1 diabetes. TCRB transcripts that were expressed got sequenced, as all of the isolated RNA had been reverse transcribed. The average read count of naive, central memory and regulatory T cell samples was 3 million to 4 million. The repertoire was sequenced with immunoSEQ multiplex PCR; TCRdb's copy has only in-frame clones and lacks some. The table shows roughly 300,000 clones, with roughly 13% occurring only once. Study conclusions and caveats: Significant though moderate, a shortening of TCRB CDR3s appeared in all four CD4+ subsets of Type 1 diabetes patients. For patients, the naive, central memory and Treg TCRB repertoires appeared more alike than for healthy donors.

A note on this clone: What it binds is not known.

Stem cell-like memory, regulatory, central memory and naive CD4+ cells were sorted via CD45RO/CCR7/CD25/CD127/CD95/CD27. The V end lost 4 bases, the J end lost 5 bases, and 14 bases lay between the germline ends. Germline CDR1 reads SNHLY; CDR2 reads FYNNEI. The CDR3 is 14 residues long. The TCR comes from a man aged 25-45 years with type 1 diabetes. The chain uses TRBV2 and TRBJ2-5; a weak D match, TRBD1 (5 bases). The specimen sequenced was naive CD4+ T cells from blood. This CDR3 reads CASSVRQGGETQYF. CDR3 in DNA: TGTGCCAGCAGTGTTCGCCAGGGCGGTGAGACCCAGTACTTC.